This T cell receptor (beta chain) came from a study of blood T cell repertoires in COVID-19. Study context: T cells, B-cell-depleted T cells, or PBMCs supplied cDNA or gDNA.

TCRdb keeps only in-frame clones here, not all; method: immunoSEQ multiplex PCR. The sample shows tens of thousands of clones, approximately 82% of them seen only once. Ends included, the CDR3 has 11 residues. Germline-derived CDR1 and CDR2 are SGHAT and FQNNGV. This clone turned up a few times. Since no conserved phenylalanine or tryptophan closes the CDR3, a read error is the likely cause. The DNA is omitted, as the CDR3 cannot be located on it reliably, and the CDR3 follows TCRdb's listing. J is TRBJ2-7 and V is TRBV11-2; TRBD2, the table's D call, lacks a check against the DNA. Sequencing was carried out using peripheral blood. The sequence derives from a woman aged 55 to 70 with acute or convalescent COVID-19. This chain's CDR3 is CASSFSGGLRI.